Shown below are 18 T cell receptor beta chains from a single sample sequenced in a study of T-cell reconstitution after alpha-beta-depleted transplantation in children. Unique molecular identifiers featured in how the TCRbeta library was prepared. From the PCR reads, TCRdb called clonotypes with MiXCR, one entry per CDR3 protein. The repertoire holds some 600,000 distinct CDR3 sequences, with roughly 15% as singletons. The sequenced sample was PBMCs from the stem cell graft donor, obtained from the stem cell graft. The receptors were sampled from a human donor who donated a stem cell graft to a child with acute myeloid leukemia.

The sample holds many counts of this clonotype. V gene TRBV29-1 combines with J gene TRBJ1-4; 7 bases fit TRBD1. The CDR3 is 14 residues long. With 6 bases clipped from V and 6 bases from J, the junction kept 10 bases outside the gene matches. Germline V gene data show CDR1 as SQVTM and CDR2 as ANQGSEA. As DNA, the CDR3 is TGCAGCGTGTATATCCCAGGGGGGGATGAAAAACTGTTTTTT. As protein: CSVYIPGGDEKLFF.

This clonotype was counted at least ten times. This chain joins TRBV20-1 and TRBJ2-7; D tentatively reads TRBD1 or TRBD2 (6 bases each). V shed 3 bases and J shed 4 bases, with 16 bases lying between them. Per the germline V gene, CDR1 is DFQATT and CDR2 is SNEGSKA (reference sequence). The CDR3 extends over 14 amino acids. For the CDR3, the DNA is TGCAGTGCTAGGCGGGGACAAGGCGGGTACGAGCAGTACTTC. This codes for CSARRGQGGYEQYF.

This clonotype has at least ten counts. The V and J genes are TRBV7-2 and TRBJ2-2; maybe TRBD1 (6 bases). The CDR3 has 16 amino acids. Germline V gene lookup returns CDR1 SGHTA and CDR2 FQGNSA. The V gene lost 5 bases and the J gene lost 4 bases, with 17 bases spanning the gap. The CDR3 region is CASSLLTGTSTGELFF. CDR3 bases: TGTGCCAGCAGCCTTCTTACCGGGACATCCACCGGGGAGCTGTTTTTT.

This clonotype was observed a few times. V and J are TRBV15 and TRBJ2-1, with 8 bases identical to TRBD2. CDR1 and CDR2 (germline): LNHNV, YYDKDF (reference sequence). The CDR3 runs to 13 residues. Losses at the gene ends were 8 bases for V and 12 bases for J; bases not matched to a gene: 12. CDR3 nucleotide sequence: TGTGCCACCGGTCCCGGGACTAGGTTGGCGCAGTTCTTC. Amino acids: CATGPGTRLAQFF.

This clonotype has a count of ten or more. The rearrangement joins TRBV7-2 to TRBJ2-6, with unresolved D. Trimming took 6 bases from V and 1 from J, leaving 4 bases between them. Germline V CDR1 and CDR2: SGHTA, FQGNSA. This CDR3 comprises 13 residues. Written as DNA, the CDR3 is TGTGCCAGCAGACTTTCTGGGGCCAACGTCCTGACTTTC. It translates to CASRLSGANVLTF.

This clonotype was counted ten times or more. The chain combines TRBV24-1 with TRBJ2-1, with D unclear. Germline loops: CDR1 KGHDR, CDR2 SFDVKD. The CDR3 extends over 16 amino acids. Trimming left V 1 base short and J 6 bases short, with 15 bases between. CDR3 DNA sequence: TGTGCCACCAGTGATTTAAGGCAGGCCCCCGGCAATGAGCAGTTCTTC. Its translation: CATSDLRQAPGNEQFF.

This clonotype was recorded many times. The CDR3, as DNA: TGTGCCACCAGTGTTGGGACACCCCAAGAGACCCAGTACTTC. Encoded protein: CATSVGTPQETQYF. The J gene is TRBJ2-5, the V gene TRBV24-1; TRBD1 is a possible D gene (6 bases). The CDR3 spans 14 residues. CDR1 and CDR2 (germline): KGHDR, SFDVKD. With 5 bases removed from V and 1 base from J, the gap between germline ends came to 10 bases.

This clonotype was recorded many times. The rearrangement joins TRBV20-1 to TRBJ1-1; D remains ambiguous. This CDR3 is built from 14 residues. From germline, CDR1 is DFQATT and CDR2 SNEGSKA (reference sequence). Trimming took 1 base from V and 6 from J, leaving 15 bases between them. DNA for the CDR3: TGCAGTGCTAGAGCTTCAGTTGGTGGAGCTGAAGCTTTCTTT. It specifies CSARASVGGAEAFF.

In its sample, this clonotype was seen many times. CDR3 residues: CASSPRQGGNQPQHF. The CDR3 DNA is TGCGCCAGCAGCCCTCGACAGGGAGGCAATCAGCCCCAGCATTTT. J is TRBJ1-5 and V is TRBV4-3, with TRBD1 matching over 7 bases. V lost 4 bases and J lost 2; bases outside the gene matches: 5. This CDR3 comprises 15 residues. Germline CDR1 and CDR2: LGHNA and YSLEER.

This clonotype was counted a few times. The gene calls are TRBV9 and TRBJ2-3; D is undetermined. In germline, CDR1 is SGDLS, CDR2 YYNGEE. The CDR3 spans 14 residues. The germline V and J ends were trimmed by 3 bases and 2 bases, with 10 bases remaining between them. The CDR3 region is CASSGSAFTDTQYF. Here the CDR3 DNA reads TGTGCCAGCAGCGGCTCTGCTTTCACAGATACGCAGTATTTT.

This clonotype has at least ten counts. The DNA of the CDR3 is TGTGCCAGCAGGCTAGGGGGGGGGCAATACAATGAGCAGTTCTTC. Its protein product is CASRLGGGQYNEQFF. V and J are TRBV6-5 and TRBJ2-1; D may be TRBD2 (7 bases). The CDR3 length is 15 residues. Germline V CDR1 and CDR2: MNHEY, SVGAGI. V was cut by 6 bases and J by 4 bases, with 16 bases left in between.

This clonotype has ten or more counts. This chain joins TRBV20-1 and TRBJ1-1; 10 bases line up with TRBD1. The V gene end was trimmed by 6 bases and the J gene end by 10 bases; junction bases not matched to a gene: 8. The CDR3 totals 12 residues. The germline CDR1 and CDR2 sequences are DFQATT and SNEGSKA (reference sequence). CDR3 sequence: CSAGGRDRGAFF. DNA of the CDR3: TGCAGTGCCGGGGGGAGGGACAGGGGAGCTTTCTTT.

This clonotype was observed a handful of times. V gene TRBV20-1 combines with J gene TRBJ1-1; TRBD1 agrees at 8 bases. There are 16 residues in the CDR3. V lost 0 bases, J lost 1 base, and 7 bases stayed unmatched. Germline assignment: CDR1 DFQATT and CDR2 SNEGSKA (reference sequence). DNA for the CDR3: TGCAGTGCTAGAGAGATCTTTCAGGGGGCGAACACTGAAGCTTTCTTT. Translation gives CSAREIFQGANTEAFF.

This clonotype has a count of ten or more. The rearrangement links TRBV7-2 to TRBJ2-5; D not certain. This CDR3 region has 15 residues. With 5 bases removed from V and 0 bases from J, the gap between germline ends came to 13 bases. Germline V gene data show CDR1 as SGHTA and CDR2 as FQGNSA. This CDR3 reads CASSQDTAYQETQYF. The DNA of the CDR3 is TGTGCCAGCAGCCAAGATACAGCGTACCAAGAGACCCAGTACTTC.

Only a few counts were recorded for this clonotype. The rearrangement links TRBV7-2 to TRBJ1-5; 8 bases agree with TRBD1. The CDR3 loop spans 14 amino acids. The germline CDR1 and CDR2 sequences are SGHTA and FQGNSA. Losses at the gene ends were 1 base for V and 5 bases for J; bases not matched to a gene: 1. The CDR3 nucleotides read TGTGCCAGCAGCTTAGTGGGACAGGATCAGCCCCAGCATTTT. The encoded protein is CASSLVGQDQPQHF.

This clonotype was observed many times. Written as DNA, the CDR3 is TGCAGCGCTCTCGGAGGGCCTCGACAAACAGCTTTCTTT. Translating it yields CSALGGPRQTAFF. The chain is built from TRBV29-1 and TRBJ1-1, with D unclear. Trimming pared 7 bases from V and 10 bases from J, leaving 22 bases between. This CDR3 comprises 13 residues. Germline CDR1 reads SQVTM; CDR2 reads ANQGSEA.

The CDR3 coding sequence is TGTGCCAGCACCGCTTTAGGCCCAGGGGACGATACGCAGTATTTT. It codes for CASTALGPGDDTQYF. This chain joins TRBV6-2 or TRBV6-3 and TRBJ2-3, with D possibly matching TRBD1 (6 bases). Trimming removed 7 bases at V and 6 bases at J, with 20 bases between. Germline lookup yields CDR1 MNHEY and CDR2 SVGEGT. The CDR3 extends over 15 amino acids.

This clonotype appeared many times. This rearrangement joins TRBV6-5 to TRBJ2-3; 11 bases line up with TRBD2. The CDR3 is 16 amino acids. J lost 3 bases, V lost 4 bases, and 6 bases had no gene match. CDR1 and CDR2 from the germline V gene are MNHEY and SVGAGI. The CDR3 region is CASSFTSGGKTDTQYF. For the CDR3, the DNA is TGTGCCAGCAGTTTCACTAGCGGGGGTAAGACAGATACGCAGTATTTT.